Below are 28 T cell receptor beta chains sequenced from a single sample in a study of OX40 agonist ivuxolimab in advanced cancers. Using immunoSEQ multiplex PCR, the repertoire was profiled, and TCRdb retains in-frame clones only, with some absent. The sample shows over 45,000 clones, 84% of them seen only once. Sequencing used CD4+ or CD8+ T cells sorted from blood, obtained in a trial of the OX40 agonist ivuxolimab. These receptors were collected from an adult with an advanced solid tumor such as melanoma, head and neck, liver or kidney cancer.

This chain uses TRBV10-3 with TRBJ1-1, with D tentatively TRBD1 (6 bases). Trimming took 4 bases from V and 4 from J, leaving 10 bases between them. Looked up from germline, CDR1 is ENHRY and CDR2 is SYGVKD. This CDR3 spans 13 amino acids. The CDR3: CAISGGGGTEAFF. For the CDR3, the DNA is TGTGCCATCAGTGGTGGAGGGGGCACTGAAGCTTTCTTT.

This clone was counted only a few times. This chain uses TRBV27 with TRBJ2-3; no clear D gene. The CDR3 totals 16 residues. The V end was cut by 5 bases, the J end by 3 bases, with 18 bases between. The germline CDR1 and CDR2 sequences are MNHEY and SMNVEV (reference sequence). In nucleotides, the CDR3 is TGTGCCAGCAGTCTGACGGCGGTAGGTGGTACAGATACGCAGTATTTT. Encoded protein: CASSLTAVGGTDTQYF.

This clone was detected once. The chain recombines TRBV5-6 with TRBJ2-3; 10 bases align to TRBD2. Germline loops: CDR1 SGHDT, CDR2 YYEEEE. The ends lost 4 bases at V and 2 bases at J; junction bases unmatched: 4. This CDR3 contains 15 residues. Here the CDR3 reads CASSRLAGLTDTQYF. The CDR3 nucleotides are TGTGCCAGCAGCCGACTAGCGGGCCTCACAGATACGCAGTATTTT.

The gene calls are TRBV5-4 and TRBJ1-2; 10 nucleotides line up with TRBD1. V lost 5 bases and J lost 4; bases outside the gene matches: 8. CDR3 length: 15 amino acids. In germline, CDR1 is SGHNT, CDR2 YYREEE (reference sequence). The CDR3 spells CASRLDRGGSYGYTF. CDR3 DNA: TGTGCCAGCAGACTGGACAGGGGGGGAAGCTATGGCTACACCTTC. Drawing the rest from reference TRBV5-4 and TRBJ1-2, the complete variable domain is ETGVTQSPTHLIKTRGQQVTLRCSSQSGHNTVSWYQQALGQGPQFIFQYYREEENGRGNFPPRFSGLQFPNYSSELNVNALELDDSALYLCASRLDRGGSYGYTFGSGTRLTVV.

This clone showed up just a few times. This rearrangement joins TRBV30 to TRBJ1-2, with TRBD1 identical over 10 bases. The CDR3 consists of 12 residues. Germline V gives CDR1 GTSNPN, CDR2 SVGIG (reference sequence). V lost 5 bases to trimming and J lost 3 bases; unmatched junction nucleotides: 0. In nucleotides, the CDR3 is TGTGCCTGGGGACAGGGGGACTATGGCTACACCTTC. The encoded protein is CAWGQGDYGYTF.

The J gene is TRBJ1-1, the V gene TRBV15, with no clear D. Trimming took off 0 bases at V and 1 base at J, with 9 bases between the two ends. Germline loops: CDR1 LNHNV, CDR2 YYDKDF (reference sequence). This CDR3 is built from 15 residues. CDR3 sequence reads: CATSRELGKNTEAFF. The CDR3 coding sequence is TGTGCCACCAGCAGAGAACTGGGCAAGAACACTGAAGCTTTCTTT.

CDR3 nucleotides: TGCGCCAGCAGCCCGGACGGCAGGGGTCAAGAGACCCAGTACTTC. This codes for CASSPDGRGQETQYF. V gene TRBV5-1 combines with J gene TRBJ2-5, with D possibly being TRBD1 (6 bases). V lost 4 bases and J 2 bases, leaving 15 bases between the germline ends. The germline V gene has CDR1 SGHRS and CDR2 YFSETQ. This CDR3 region has 15 residues.

This clone was seen more than once but under ten times. The chain couples TRBV30 to TRBJ1-3, with 9 nucleotides matching TRBD1. The ends lost 3 bases at V and 3 bases at J; junction bases unmatched: 3. The CDR3 is made up of 14 amino acids. Germline V gene data show CDR1 as GTSNPN and CDR2 as SVGIG (reference sequence). CDR3 in DNA: TGTGCCTGGAGGGGGGGACAGGGTGGAAACACCATATATTTT. Translated, it gives CAWRGGQGGNTIYF.

V and J are TRBV19 and TRBJ2-3; D is unclear. Germline V gene data show CDR1 as LNHDA and CDR2 as SQIVND (reference sequence). V was clipped by 6 bases and J by 0 bases, with 10 bases between them. This CDR3 contains 14 residues. CDR3 loop: CASRIQFSTDTQYF. The CDR3 region has the DNA TGTGCCAGTAGGATACAGTTTAGCACAGATACGCAGTATTTT.

This chain connects TRBV6-1 to TRBJ1-1; maybe TRBD1 (6 bases). Germline CDR1 MNHNS, CDR2 SASEGT. The V gene lost 7 bases and the J gene lost 1 base, with 10 bases spanning the gap. The CDR3 totals 13 residues. CDR3 in amino acids: CASTGQPNTEAFF. DNA of the CDR3: TGTGCCAGCACCGGACAGCCGAACACTGAAGCTTTCTTT.

J is TRBJ2-7 and V is TRBV2; possible D gene TRBD1, 6 bases. The germline V gene has CDR1 SNHLY and CDR2 FYNNEI. Trimming removed 9 bases from V and 6 bases from J, with 9 bases in between. The CDR3 sequence is 10 residues long. CDR3 region: CASQGTEQYF. The CDR3 DNA reads as TGTGCCAGTCAGGGGACCGAGCAGTACTTC.

V gene TRBV19 combines with J gene TRBJ1-2; no clear D. V lost 7 bases and J lost 4, with 16 bases in between. CDR3 size: 14 residues. Germline V gene lookup returns CDR1 LNHDA and CDR2 SQIVND (reference sequence). CDR3 amino acids: CASNPREGGYGYTF. Written as DNA, the CDR3 is TGTGCCAGTAATCCCCGAGAGGGCGGCTATGGCTACACCTTC.

This clone occurred once. The J gene is TRBJ2-7, the V gene TRBV19; D might be TRBD2 (6 bases). CDR1 is LNHDA, CDR2 SQIVND, per germline (reference sequence). Trimming removed 8 bases at V and 5 bases at J, with 13 bases between. The CDR3 loop spans 12 amino acids. CDR3: CASSGTQHEQYF. The CDR3 DNA follows: TGTGCCAGTTCTGGGACTCAGCACGAGCAGTACTTC.

The chain links TRBV28 to TRBJ1-3, with unresolved D. Germline values: CDR1 MDHEN, CDR2 SYDVKM. The CDR3 has 16 residues. Deletions cut 5 bases from V and 3 bases from J, with 17 bases between. CDR3 in DNA: TGTGCCAGCAGTCCTCGTTACGGCCGGGTTGGAAACACCATATATTTT. It translates to CASSPRYGRVGNTIYF.

The rearrangement links TRBV25-1 to TRBJ2-3; D call uncertain. The length of the CDR3 is 14 residues. The germline V gene encodes CDR1 MGHDK and CDR2 SYGVNS. Trimming pared 3 bases from V and 8 bases from J, leaving 15 bases between. The CDR3 reads CASSDQALTLTQYF. CDR3 nucleotides: TGTGCCAGCAGTGACCAGGCCCTAACCCTTACGCAGTATTTT.

This clone was picked up a small number of times. The chain carries TRBV6-5 and TRBJ1-1; D is uncertain. The length of the CDR3 is 13 residues. Germline values: CDR1 MNHEY, CDR2 SVGAGI. V lost 6 bases and J lost 4, with 12 bases in between. CDR3 coding DNA: TGTGCCAGCAGCTACGCTTTTTCCACTGAAGCTTTCTTT. It translates to CASSYAFSTEAFF.

The V gene is TRBV19, the J gene TRBJ2-7; 7 bases agree with TRBD1. Germline CDR1 reads LNHDA; CDR2 reads SQIVND (reference sequence). J gave up 1 base and V 3 bases, and 6 bases lay outside the gene matches. CDR3 length: 15 residues. In DNA form, the CDR3 reads TGTGCCAGTAGTATCGGACAGGCCCAGTCCTACGAGCAGTACTTC. Amino acid sequence: CASSIGQAQSYEQYF.

The V call is TRBV6-5, the J call TRBJ1-2; D remains unclear. The V and J ends lost 4 bases and 0 bases respectively, with 6 bases between them. CDR3 size: 13 residues. CDR1 and CDR2 (germline): MNHEY, SVGAGI. The CDR3 DNA reads TGTGCCAGCAGTTCCAATTCTAACTATGGCTACACCTTC. It is translated as CASSSNSNYGYTF.

The rearrangement joins TRBV29-1 to TRBJ2-1; tentatively, D is TRBD1 or TRBD2 (6 bases each). This CDR3 comprises 12 residues. V lost 7 bases, J lost 0 bases, and 7 bases lay in between. Germline V lookup: CDR1 SQVTM, CDR2 ANQGSEA. CDR3 loop: CSGGASYNEQFF. The DNA for the CDR3 is TGCAGCGGGGGGGCCTCCTACAATGAGCAGTTCTTC.

This chain links TRBV7-8 with TRBJ2-1; 13 bases are a match to TRBD2. The length of the CDR3 is 15 residues. V lost 5 bases and J lost 6; bases outside the gene matches: 4. Per the germline V gene, CDR1 is SGHVS and CDR2 is FQNEAQ. Here the CDR3 reads CASSITSGRANEQFF. The CDR3 coding sequence is TGTGCCAGCAGCATCACTAGCGGGAGGGCCAATGAGCAGTTCTTC.

The gene calls are TRBV4-2 and TRBJ1-4; weak D call: TRBD1 (6 bases). Germline loops: CDR1 LGHNA, CDR2 YNFKEQ. Trimming cost V 0 bases and J 8 bases, with 16 bases left between them. The CDR3 runs 16 residues. CDR3 in DNA: TGTGCCAGCAGCCAAGATCCTGGGGGTCAGGGGGAAAAACTGTTTTTT. It is translated as CASSQDPGGQGEKLFF.

Written as DNA, the CDR3 is TGTGCCAGCAGCCAGGGTACTGAAGCTTTCTTT. Protein sequence: CASSQGTEAFF. This chain links TRBV6-5 with TRBJ1-1, with D tentatively TRBD1 (5 bases). Germline values: CDR1 MNHEY, CDR2 SVGAGI. V was shortened by 6 bases and J by 5 bases, with 7 bases between the two germline ends. CDR3 length: 11 amino acids.

The genes are TRBV19 and TRBJ2-2, with D perhaps matching TRBD1 or TRBD2 (5 bases each). The CDR3 is 14 amino acids. In germline, CDR1 is LNHDA, CDR2 SQIVND (reference sequence). Trimming shortened V by 5 bases and J by 4 bases, and 11 bases separated the two germline ends. Written as DNA, the CDR3 is TGTGCCAGTAGTCCCCTGGGGGTCACCGGGGAGCTGTTTTTT. Its translation is CASSPLGVTGELFF.

The chain is built from TRBV2 and TRBJ1-6; TRBD1 matches at 9 bases. CDR3 length: 15 amino acids. V lost 6 bases and J lost 8; bases outside the gene matches: 8. In germline, CDR1 is SNHLY, CDR2 FYNNEI. This chain's CDR3 is CASRDTGQGYSPLHF. The CDR3 DNA reads TGTGCCAGCAGAGATACGGGACAGGGATATTCACCCCTCCACTTT.

By sample fraction, this clone is medium-sized. V usage is TRBV7-8 and J usage is TRBJ2-7; the D gene is possibly TRBD1 (6 bases). The germline V gene has CDR1 SGHVS and CDR2 FQNEAQ. The CDR3 runs to 14 residues. V was trimmed by 7 bases and J by 2 bases, leaving 15 bases between them. CDR3 sequence: CASTQGPGAYEQYF. CDR3 nucleotide sequence: TGTGCCAGCACCCAAGGGCCAGGGGCCTACGAGCAGTACTTC.

This rearrangement joins TRBV11-3 to TRBJ2-1, with TRBD2 matching over 15 bases. Germline loops: CDR1 SGHNT, CDR2 YENEEA. This CDR3 comprises 18 residues. With V trimmed by 0 bases and J by 9 bases, 9 bases remained unmatched. CDR3 sequence reads: CASSLEGWGLAGGGEQFF. DNA of the CDR3: TGTGCCAGCAGCTTAGAAGGGTGGGGACTAGCGGGAGGCGGTGAGCAGTTCTTC.

The chain recombines TRBV28 with TRBJ1-2; 7 nucleotides agree with TRBD1. Germline CDR1 is MDHEN and CDR2 is SYDVKM. V gave up 4 bases and J gave up 0 bases; unmatched junction bases: 5. This CDR3 has 15 residues. The CDR3 DNA sequence: TGTGCCAGCAGTTCTGCGGGACAGACTAACTATGGCTACACCTTC. It is translated as CASSSAGQTNYGYTF.

The J gene is TRBJ1-4, the V gene TRBV2; 10 bases are a match to TRBD1. J lost 7 bases, V lost 5 bases, and 7 bases had no gene match. CDR1 and CDR2 from the germline V gene are SNHLY and FYNNEI. The CDR3 is made up of 15 amino acids. CDR3 DNA sequence: TGTGCCAGCAGTTTGACAGGGGGCCGAGGTGAAAAACTGTTTTTT. Translating gives CASSLTGGRGEKLFF. Filled out from reference TRBV2 and TRBJ1-4, the complete variable domain reads EPEVTQTPSHQVTQMGQEVILRCVPISNHLYFYWYRQILGQKVEFLVSFYNNEISEKSEIFDDQFSVERPDGSNFTLKIRSTKLEDSAMYFCASSLTGGRGEKLFFGSGTQLSVL.